One sample yielded the 19 T cell receptor beta chains listed below, sequenced in a study of CD8+ T cells in alopecia areata. It was cDNA, reverse transcribed from extracted RNA, that served as the sequencing template. Libraries were prepared by immunoSEQ multiplex PCR; TCRdb keeps only in-frame clonotypes and omits some of them. This sample has about 300,000 clones, each found more than once. Using CD4, CD8alpha, NKG2D, NKG2ACE and other markers, pooled cutaneous lymph node cells were sorted. Sequenced material: CD4+ T cells sorted from a lymph node. The receptors here all came from a C3H/HeJ mouse with alopecia areata. Mouse strain MHC haplotype: H2-k.

This clone was recorded a few times. Gene names follow the mouse nomenclature. The CDR3 end falls 3 residues outside the read, so it is completed with the germline J gene. This sequence joins TRBV13-2 and TRBJ1-6; a possible D gene is TRBD1 (6 bases). TRBJ1-6 is classed as an ORF, of uncertain function. Germline CDR1 is NNHNN and CDR2 is SYGAGS (reference sequence). Trimming cost V 1 base and J 0 bases, with 8 bases left between them. CDR3 length equals 16 residues. The CDR3 DNA, read in part, is TGTGCCAGCGGTGATCCAGGGGTTTCCTATAATTCGCCC. It specifies CASGDPGVSYNSP. The CDR3 as a whole reads CASGDPGVSYNSPLYF.

In the case of this clone: Germline and genes here are mouse. The read ends 4 residues shy of where the CDR3 ends; the end is completed using the germline J gene. The chain links TRBV13-1 to TRBJ1-2; 7 nucleotides line up with TRBD1. V lost 0 bases, J lost 4 bases, and 6 bases stayed unmatched. The CDR3 sequence is 15 residues long. Looked up from germline, CDR1 is NSHNY and CDR2 is SYGAGN. This CDR3 is CASSDVRGPSSDYTF. Partial CDR3 DNA: TGTGCCAGCAGTGATGTGAGGGGGCCGTCCTCC.

As for this clone: The genes and germline here are from mouse. The read falls 3 residues short of the CDR3 end, and the missing part is taken from the germline J gene. The rearrangement joins TRBV13-1 to TRBJ1-6; tentative D call: TRBD1 (5 bases). TRBJ1-6 carries the ORF label, with uncertain function. CDR3 length equals 16 residues. Germline V lookup: CDR1 NSHNY, CDR2 SYGAGN. V gave up 3 bases and J gave up 0 bases, with 10 bases separating them. CDR3 sequence reads: CASSGAGPSYNSPLYF. The CDR3 bases that were read are TGTGCCAGCAGTGGAGCAGGGCCTTCCTATAATTCGCCC.

In its sample, this clone was seen a few times. Gene names refer to mouse genes. The CDR3 goes on 4 residues after the read ends, and that part is filled in from the germline J gene. This rearrangement joins TRBV17 to TRBJ2-7, with D tentatively TRBD2 (5 bases). The germline CDR1 and CDR2 sequences are MNHDT and YYDKIL. This CDR3 contains 13 residues. The part of the CDR3 DNA that was read is TGTGCTAGCAGTAGAATTGGGGAATAT. Translation gives CASSRIGEY. The CDR3 in its entirety is CASSRIGEYEQYF.

This clone was seen only a few times. The gene names here belong to mouse. The DNA read from the CDR3 is TGTGCCTGGGCGGGACTGGGGGCAGAA. Protein product: CAWAGLGAE. The entire CDR3 is CAWAGLGAETLYF. V usage is TRBV31 and J usage is TRBJ2-3, with 10 bases lining up with TRBD2. Read sequence stops 4 residues before the CDR3 end, and the germline J gene provides the missing end. V gave up 5 bases and J gave up 3 bases; unmatched junction bases: 2. Germline V gene data show CDR1 as GKSSPN and CDR2 as SITVG. This CDR3 has 13 amino acids.

Only a few counts were recorded for this clone. Gene names and germline refer to mouse. The read is 4 residues too short to cover the CDR3 end, so that end is filled in from the germline J gene. In the same sample, other DNA sequences code for this CDR3. The genes are TRBV1 and TRBJ2-1; perhaps TRBD2 as D (7 bases). The CDR3 consists of 15 residues. CDR1 and CDR2 (germline): NSQYPW, LRSPGD (reference sequence). Trimming cost V 3 bases and J 1 base, with 10 bases left between them. CDR3 protein: CTCSAGGLNYAEQFF. CDR3 bases read: TGCACCTGCAGTGCTGGGGGGCTGAACTATGCT.

This clone was picked up many times. Germline and genes: mouse. The missing CDR3 end, 4 residues past where the read stops, is filled in from the germline J gene. This specimen includes other DNA sequences encoding the same CDR3. The chain joins TRBV13-3 to TRBJ2-5, with 7 bases lining up with TRBD1. With 5 bases clipped from V and 0 bases from J, the junction kept 0 bases outside the gene matches. The V gene's germline CDR1 is NNHDY and CDR2 SYVADS. This CDR3 region has 13 residues. The sequenced CDR3 bases are TGTGCCAGCAGGGGACAGAACCAAGAC. It is translated as CASRGQNQD. The CDR3 as a whole reads CASRGQNQDTQYF.

For this clone: Gene names are mouse gene names. The read is 4 residues too short to cover the CDR3 end, so that end is filled in from the germline J gene. This chain joins TRBV19 and TRBJ2-4; a weak D match, TRBD1 (7 bases). The CDR3 is 17 amino acids. The V end lost 1 base, the J end lost 0 bases, and 15 bases lay between the germline ends. The germline CDR1 and CDR2 sequences are FNHDT and SITEND (reference sequence). CDR3 DNA, as far as it was read: TGTGCCAGCAGTATAACACCAGGGGGGTCTAGTCAAAAC. Protein product: CASSITPGGSSQN. The whole CDR3 region reads CASSITPGGSSQNTLYF.

This clone has more than one count but fewer than ten. The gene names here belong to mouse. CDR3 in amino acids: CAWSLKWGNTGQLYF. The sequenced CDR3 bases are TGTGCCTGGAGTCTAAAGTGGGGAAACACCGGG. J is TRBJ2-2 and V is TRBV31; D is perhaps TRBD2 (5 bases). The sequence runs out 4 residues before the end of the CDR3; the remainder is reconstructed from the germline J gene. The V gene lost 0 bases and the J gene lost 1 base, with 9 bases spanning the gap. The CDR3 spans 15 residues. The germline V gene has CDR1 GKSSPN and CDR2 SITVG.

This clone was counted only a few times. Mouse names are used for the genes. The CDR3 end is not reached by the read, which stops 4 residues before it; the germline J gene fills it in. The J gene is TRBJ2-1, the V gene TRBV31; 10 nucleotides agree with TRBD1. V lost 5 bases, J lost 3 bases, and 4 bases stayed unmatched. Germline CDR1 is GKSSPN and CDR2 is SITVG. The CDR3 contains 14 residues. Partial CDR3 DNA: TGTGCCTGGGACAGGGGGCAGGGCTATGCT. Translating it yields CAWDRGQGYA. The whole CDR3 sequence is CAWDRGQGYAEQFF.

With regard to this clone: The gene names given are mouse names. The read finishes 4 residues shy of the CDR3 end, and the germline J gene is used to complete it. The chain is built from TRBV31 and TRBJ2-3; 8 positions match TRBD1. J gave up 1 base and V 2 bases, and 2 bases lay outside the gene matches. Per the germline V gene, CDR1 is GKSSPN and CDR2 is SITVG. This CDR3 is built from 14 residues. CDR3 DNA (partial): TGTGCCTGGAGTACGACAGGGGGTGCAGAA. It encodes CAWSTTGGAE. The complete CDR3 reads CAWSTTGGAETLYF. Full variable domain (remainder filled in from reference TRBV31 and TRBJ2-3): AQTIHQWPVAEIKAVGSPLSLGCTIKGKSSPNLYWYWQATGGTLQQLFYSITVGQVESVVQLNLSASRPKDDQFILSTEKLLLSHSGFYLCAWSTTGGAETLYFGSGTRLTVL.

As for this clone: Each gene name is a mouse one. The read gets to within 4 residues of the CDR3 end, and the germline J gene fills in the rest. J is TRBJ2-3 and V is TRBV19, with TRBD2 matching over 8 bases. The J segment lost 1 base and the V segment lost 4 bases, leaving 5 bases of the junction unmatched. CDR3 size: 15 residues. Germline CDR1 and CDR2: FNHDT and SITEND (reference sequence). CDR3 DNA (partial): TGTGCCAGCAGTGGGAGGGGGGGCCGTGCAGAA. It encodes CASSGRGGRAE. The full CDR3 protein reads CASSGRGGRAETLYF.

This clone showed up just a few times. Genes and germline come from the mouse. The CDR3 end falls 4 residues outside the read, so it is completed with the germline J gene. The rearrangement joins TRBV5 to TRBJ2-1; TRBD2 aligns across 9 bases. Germline values: CDR1 LGHNA, CDR2 YNLKQL (reference sequence). This CDR3 region has 18 residues. J gave up 0 bases and V 1 base, and 7 bases lay outside the gene matches. The covered CDR3 bases are TGTGCCAGCAGCCAAGTGCTGGGGGGGATTTATAACTATGCT. It specifies CASSQVLGGIYNYA. The CDR3 in its entirety is CASSQVLGGIYNYAEQFF.

Concerning this clone itself: Each gene name is a mouse one. Coverage ceases 4 residues before the CDR3 finishes, and the germline J gene fills in the end. This chain connects TRBV13-1 to TRBJ1-1; 10 bases fit TRBD1. Germline lookup yields CDR1 NSHNY and CDR2 SYGAGN. This CDR3 comprises 13 residues. The CDR3 region is CASSGGTGEEVFF. Incomplete CDR3 DNA: TGTGCCAGCAGTGGAGGGACAGGGGAA.

Regarding this clone: The gene names here belong to mouse. Coverage ceases 4 residues before the CDR3 finishes, and the germline J gene fills in the end. The chain carries TRBV1 and TRBJ2-1; perhaps TRBD1 as D (6 bases). V lost 3 bases and J 3 bases, leaving 12 bases between the germline ends. Germline V gene data show CDR1 as NSQYPW and CDR2 as LRSPGD (reference sequence). CDR3 length: 15 amino acids. The sequenced CDR3 bases are TGCACCTGCAGTGCGCTCCGGGACACCTATGCT. It yields the protein CTCSALRDTYA. From start to end, the CDR3 is CTCSALRDTYAEQFF.

This clone has more than one count but fewer than ten. Each gene name is a mouse one. The CDR3 extends 4 residues past the end of the read, so its final part is completed from the germline J gene. This sequence joins TRBV29 and TRBJ1-2; tentative D call: TRBD1 (5 bases). The CDR3 spans 14 residues. The V end was cut by 4 bases, the J end by 4 bases, with 13 bases between. The germline V gene encodes CDR1 MSHET and CDR2 SYDVDS. Here the CDR3 reads CASSSAGMGSDYTF. The DNA read from the CDR3 is TGTGCTAGCAGTTCGGCAGGGATGGGCTCC.

This clone was counted between two and nine times. Gene names follow the mouse nomenclature. The read gets to within 4 residues of the CDR3 end, and the germline J gene fills in the rest. The chain carries TRBV13-3 and TRBJ2-5; the match to TRBD2 covers 9 bases. Germline CDR1 is NNHDY and CDR2 is SYVADS. The CDR3 is 16 residues long. The DNA read from the CDR3 is TGTGCCAGCAGTGATCCCCCCTGGGGGGGGGAAGAC. Amino acid sequence: CASSDPPWGGED. The full-length CDR3 reads as CASSDPPWGGEDTQYF.

As regards this clone: Genes here carry mouse names. The CDR3 goes on 4 residues after the read ends, and that part is filled in from the germline J gene. This specimen includes other DNA sequences encoding the same CDR3. V and J are TRBV1 and TRBJ2-5; 7 positions match TRBD2. CDR1 is NSQYPW, CDR2 LRSPGD, per germline (reference sequence). This CDR3 region has 14 residues. Partial CDR3 DNA: TGCACCTGCAGTGCGCGGGGGGGGGAAGAC. Its protein is CTCSARGGED. The whole CDR3 sequence reads CTCSARGGEDTQYF.

This clone was seen only a few times. Genes and germline are mouse. The read is 4 residues too short to cover the CDR3 end, so that end is filled in from the germline J gene. This chain joins TRBV13-1 and TRBJ1-1; 8 positions match TRBD1. CDR3 length equals 16 residues. CDR1 NSHNY and CDR2 SYGAGN come from the germline V gene. J gave up 0 bases and V 1 base, and 5 bases lay outside the gene matches. The sequenced part of the CDR3 DNA is TGTGCCAGCAGTGATTCTCAGGGGGCCACAAACACA. Its protein product is CASSDSQGATNT. The entire CDR3 sequence reads CASSDSQGATNTEVFF.